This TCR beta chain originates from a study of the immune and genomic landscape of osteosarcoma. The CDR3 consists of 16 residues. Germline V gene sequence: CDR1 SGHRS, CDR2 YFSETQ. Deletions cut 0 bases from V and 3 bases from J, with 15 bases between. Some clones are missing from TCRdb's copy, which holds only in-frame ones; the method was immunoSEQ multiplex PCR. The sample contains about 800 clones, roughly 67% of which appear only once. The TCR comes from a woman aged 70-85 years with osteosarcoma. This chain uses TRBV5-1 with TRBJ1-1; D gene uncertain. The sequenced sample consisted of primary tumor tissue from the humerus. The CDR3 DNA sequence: TGCGCCAGCAGCTTGGAGGTGAGGGCCGCCGACACTGAAGCTTTCTTT. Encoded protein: CASSLEVRAADTEAFF.